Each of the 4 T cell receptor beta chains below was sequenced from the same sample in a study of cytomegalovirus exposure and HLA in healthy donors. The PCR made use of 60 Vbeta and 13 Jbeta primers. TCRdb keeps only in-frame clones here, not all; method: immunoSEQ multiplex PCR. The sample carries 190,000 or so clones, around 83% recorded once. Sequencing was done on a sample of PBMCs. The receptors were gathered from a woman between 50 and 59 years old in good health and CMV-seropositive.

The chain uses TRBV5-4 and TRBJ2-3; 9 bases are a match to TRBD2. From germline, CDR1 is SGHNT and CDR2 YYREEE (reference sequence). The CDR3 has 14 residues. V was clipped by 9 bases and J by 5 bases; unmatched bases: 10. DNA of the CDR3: TGTGCCACTACCAAGCGGGAGGTTGTAGATACGCAGTATTTT. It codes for CATTKREVVDTQYF.

CDR3 loop: CASSRGAGTSGTSTDTQYF. The CDR3 bases are TGTGCCAGCAGCCGAGGGGCCGGGACTAGCGGTACCAGCACAGATACGCAGTATTTT. J is TRBJ2-3 and V is TRBV4-2; 11 bases line up with TRBD2. Germline loops: CDR1 LGHNA, CDR2 YNFKEQ. The CDR3 runs to 19 residues. V gave up 4 bases and J gave up 0 bases; unmatched junction bases: 12.

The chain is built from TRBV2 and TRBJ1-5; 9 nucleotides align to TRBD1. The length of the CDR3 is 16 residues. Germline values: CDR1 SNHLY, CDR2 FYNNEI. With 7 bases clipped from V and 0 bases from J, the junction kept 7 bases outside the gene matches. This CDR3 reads CASMGQGKNSNQPQHF. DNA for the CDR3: TGTGCCAGCATGGGACAGGGTAAGAATAGCAATCAGCCCCAGCATTTT.

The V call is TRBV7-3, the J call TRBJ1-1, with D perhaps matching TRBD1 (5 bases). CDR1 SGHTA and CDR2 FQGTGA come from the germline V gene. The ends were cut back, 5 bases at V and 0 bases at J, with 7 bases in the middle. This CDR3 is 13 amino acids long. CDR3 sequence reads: CASSATVNTEAFF. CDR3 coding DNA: TGTGCCAGCAGCGCGACAGTGAACACTGAAGCTTTCTTT.